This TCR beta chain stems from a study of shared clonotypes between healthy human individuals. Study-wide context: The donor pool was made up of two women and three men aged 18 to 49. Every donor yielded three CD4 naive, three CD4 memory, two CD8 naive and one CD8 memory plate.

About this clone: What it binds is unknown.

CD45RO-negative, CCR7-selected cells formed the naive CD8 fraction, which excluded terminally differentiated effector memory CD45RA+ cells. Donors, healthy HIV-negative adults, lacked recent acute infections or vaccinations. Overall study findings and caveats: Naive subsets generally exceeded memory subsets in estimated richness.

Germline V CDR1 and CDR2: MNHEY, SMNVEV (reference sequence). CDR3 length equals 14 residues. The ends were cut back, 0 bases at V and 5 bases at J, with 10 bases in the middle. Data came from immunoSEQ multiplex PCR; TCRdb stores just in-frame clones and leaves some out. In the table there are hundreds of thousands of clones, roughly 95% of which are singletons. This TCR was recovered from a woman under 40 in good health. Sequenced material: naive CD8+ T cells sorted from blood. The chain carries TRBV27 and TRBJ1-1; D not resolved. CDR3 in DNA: TGTGCCAGCAGTTTATCAGGGTTGAGGACTGAAGCTTTCTTT. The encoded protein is CASSLSGLRTEAFF.